Listed below are T cell receptor beta chains from one sample, sequenced in a study of metastatic and nonmetastatic thyroid tumors. TCRdb re-clonotyped the PCR reads through MiXCR. The sample holds 25,000 to 35,000 clones, 20% to 25% seen once. The specimen sequenced was blood. These receptors all stem from a female donor with papillary thyroid cancer or a benign thyroid nodule (not recorded which). Some clones in this sample may be carry-over from other donors' samples. Both conserved end residues are part of each CDR3. D genes are given only for firm matches. A row's size may be missing; if present it is once, few, many or a size class.

abundance: many; v_gene: TRBV7-8; j_gene: TRBJ1-6; d_gene: TRBD1; CDR3aa: CASSSLNRDREPYNSPLHF; CDR3nt: TGTGCCAGCAGCTCCCTGAACCGGGACAGGGAACCCTATAATTCACCCCTCCACTTT
abundance: many; v_gene: TRBV5-6; j_gene: TRBJ1-3; d_gene: .; CDR3aa: CASSLAYTDSGNTIYF; CDR3nt: TGTGCCAGCAGCTTGGCCTACACCGACTCTGGAAACACCATATATTTT
abundance: medium-sized; v_gene: TRBV6-1; j_gene: TRBJ2-7; d_gene: .; CDR3aa: CASSESRNSEQYF; CDR3nt: TGTGCCAGCAGTGAATCACGGAACTCCGAGCAGTACTTC
abundance: .; v_gene: TRBV13; j_gene: TRBJ1-3; d_gene: .; CDR3aa: CASSLRRTALFSGNTIYF; CDR3nt: TGTGCCAGCAGCTTAAGGCGGACAGCACTCTTCTCTGGAAACACCATATATTTT
abundance: .; v_gene: TRBV10-3; j_gene: TRBJ1-6; d_gene: .; CDR3aa: CAIRERPDNSPLHF; CDR3nt: TGTGCCATCAGGGAAAGACCTGATAATTCACCCCTCCACTTT
abundance: .; v_gene: TRBV6-1; j_gene: TRBJ2-3; d_gene: .; CDR3aa: CASSYDLFGDTQYF; CDR3nt: TGTGCCAGCAGCTACGATCTATTCGGAGATACGCAGTATTTT
abundance: few; v_gene: TRBV9; j_gene: TRBJ1-6; d_gene: TRBD1; CDR3aa: CASSERDSSYNSPLHF; CDR3nt: TGTGCCAGCAGCGAGAGGGACAGCTCCTATAATTCACCCCTCCACTTT
abundance: few; v_gene: TRBV7-8; j_gene: TRBJ2-7; d_gene: TRBD1; CDR3aa: CASSFQQGDYEQYF; CDR3nt: TGTGCCAGCAGCTTTCAACAGGGGGACTACGAGCAGTACTTC
abundance: many; v_gene: TRBV20-1; j_gene: TRBJ1-5; d_gene: .; CDR3aa: CSARDHPDILRVRQPQHF; CDR3nt: TGCAGTGCTAGAGATCATCCCGACATACTGAGGGTACGTCAGCCCCAGCATTTT
abundance: .; v_gene: TRBV20-1; j_gene: TRBJ2-5; d_gene: TRBD1; CDR3aa: CSARDWTGGRETQYF; CDR3nt: TGCAGTGCTAGAGACTGGACAGGGGGGAGAGAGACCCAGTACTTC
abundance: medium-sized; v_gene: TRBV6-2/TRBV6-3; j_gene: TRBJ1-5; d_gene: .; CDR3aa: CASSSLTRNQPQHF; CDR3nt: TGTGCCAGCAGTTCCCTGACACGCAATCAGCCCCAGCATTTT
abundance: many; v_gene: TRBV20-1; j_gene: TRBJ1-5; d_gene: .; CDR3aa: CSARDQRGREGFNQPQHF; CDR3nt: TGCAGTGCTAGAGATCAGAGGGGCAGGGAGGGCTTCAATCAGCCCCAGCATTTT
abundance: .; v_gene: TRBV30; j_gene: TRBJ2-1; d_gene: .; CDR3aa: CAWSNFQGYNEQFF; CDR3nt: TGTGCCTGGAGTAATTTTCAGGGGTACAATGAGCAGTTCTTC
abundance: few; v_gene: TRBV12-3/TRBV12-4; j_gene: TRBJ2-1; d_gene: .; CDR3aa: CASSQNNEQFF; CDR3nt: TGTGCCAGCAGCCAAAACAATGAGCAGTTCTTC
abundance: many; v_gene: TRBV12-3/TRBV12-4; j_gene: TRBJ2-2; d_gene: .; CDR3aa: CASSLRGGGANTGELFF; CDR3nt: TGTGCCAGCAGTTTAAGGGGGGGGGGGGCGAACACCGGGGAGCTGTTTTTT
abundance: many; v_gene: TRBV20-1; j_gene: TRBJ2-5; d_gene: .; CDR3aa: CSARGFGSSRIQETQYF; CDR3nt: TGCAGTGCTAGAGGGTTTGGGTCTAGCAGAATTCAAGAGACCCAGTACTTC
abundance: .; v_gene: TRBV5-1; j_gene: TRBJ2-7; d_gene: .; CDR3aa: CASANLGASVEQYF; CDR3nt: TGCGCCAGCGCCAACTTGGGGGCATCCGTCGAGCAGTACTTC
abundance: .; v_gene: TRBV11-2; j_gene: TRBJ2-1; d_gene: TRBD2; CDR3aa: CASSLRRGIGRGNEQFF; CDR3nt: TGTGCCAGCAGCTTAAGGCGTGGGATCGGGAGGGGCAATGAGCAGTTCTTC
abundance: few; v_gene: TRBV12-3/TRBV12-4; j_gene: TRBJ1-2; d_gene: .; CDR3aa: CASSRGGQMIYGYTF; CDR3nt: TGTGCCAGCAGTCGCGGAGGACAGATGATCTATGGCTACACCTTC
abundance: many; v_gene: TRBV6-5; j_gene: TRBJ2-7; d_gene: .; CDR3aa: CASSYQGPEYEQYF; CDR3nt: TGTGCCAGCAGTTACCAGGGGCCAGAGTACGAGCAGTACTTC
abundance: many; v_gene: TRBV5-1; j_gene: TRBJ2-1; d_gene: TRBD2; CDR3aa: CASRHSGRADNEQFF; CDR3nt: TGCGCCAGCAGACATAGCGGGAGGGCCGACAATGAGCAGTTCTTC
abundance: few; v_gene: TRBV6-1; j_gene: TRBJ2-5; d_gene: .; CDR3aa: CASSKRAGRETQYF; CDR3nt: TGTGCCAGCAGTAAACGGGCAGGGAGAGAGACCCAGTACTTC
abundance: many; v_gene: TRBV19; j_gene: TRBJ1-4; d_gene: .; CDR3aa: CASREQAQGKLFF; CDR3nt: TGTGCCAGTCGGGAGCAGGCCCAGGGAAAACTGTTTTTT
abundance: .; v_gene: TRBV20-1; j_gene: TRBJ1-1; d_gene: TRBD1; CDR3aa: CSARADRVEAFF; CDR3nt: TGCAGTGCTAGGGCTGACAGGGTTGAAGCTTTCTTT
abundance: .; v_gene: TRBV19; j_gene: TRBJ1-3; d_gene: .; CDR3aa: CASSYPGVTAGNTIYF; CDR3nt: TGTGCCAGTAGCTACCCGGGGGTAACAGCCGGAAACACCATATATTTT
abundance: many; v_gene: TRBV15; j_gene: TRBJ2-1; d_gene: TRBD2; CDR3aa: CATSRVRVRLADPWNEQFF; CDR3nt: TGTGCCACCAGCAGAGTCAGGGTTAGACTAGCTGACCCCTGGAATGAGCAGTTCTTC
abundance: many; v_gene: TRBV20-1; j_gene: TRBJ2-3; d_gene: .; CDR3aa: CSASHAVSRVADTQYF; CDR3nt: TGCAGTGCTAGCCACGCCGTGTCGAGGGTAGCAGATACGCAGTATTTT
abundance: few; v_gene: TRBV27; j_gene: TRBJ2-1; d_gene: TRBD2; CDR3aa: CASSSGGSINNEQFF; CDR3nt: TGTGCCAGCAGTAGCGGCGGGAGCATCAACAATGAGCAGTTCTTC
abundance: .; v_gene: TRBV7-9; j_gene: TRBJ1-6; d_gene: .; CDR3aa: CASSLNRMNSPLHF; CDR3nt: TGTGCCAGCAGCTTGAACAGGATGAATTCACCCCTCCACTTT
abundance: many; v_gene: TRBV20-1; j_gene: TRBJ1-6; d_gene: TRBD1; CDR3aa: CSAQDRGHGNSPLHF; CDR3nt: TGCAGTGCACAAGACAGGGGGCACGGTAATTCACCCCTCCACTTT
abundance: many; v_gene: TRBV9; j_gene: TRBJ2-5; d_gene: TRBD1; CDR3aa: CASSAGTVQETQYF; CDR3nt: TGTGCCAGCAGCGCGGGGACAGTCCAAGAGACCCAGTACTTC
abundance: few; v_gene: TRBV12-3/TRBV12-4; j_gene: TRBJ1-2; d_gene: .; CDR3aa: CASSLVWGWGRDYGYTF; CDR3nt: TGTGCCAGCAGTTTAGTCTGGGGTTGGGGTCGCGACTATGGCTACACCTTC
abundance: many; v_gene: TRBV4-1; j_gene: TRBJ2-5; d_gene: TRBD1; CDR3aa: CASSPGTGQETQYF; CDR3nt: TGCGCCAGCAGCCCAGGGACAGGACAAGAGACCCAGTACTTC
abundance: many; v_gene: TRBV12-3/TRBV12-4; j_gene: TRBJ1-3; d_gene: .; CDR3aa: CASTSSWGAGNTIYF; CDR3nt: TGTGCCAGCACCTCCTCTTGGGGAGCTGGAAACACCATATATTTT
abundance: many; v_gene: TRBV14; j_gene: TRBJ2-1; d_gene: TRBD2; CDR3aa: CASSLGTSSTYEQFF; CDR3nt: TGTGCCAGCAGCCTTGGGACTAGCAGCACCTATGAGCAGTTCTTC
abundance: .; v_gene: TRBV18; j_gene: TRBJ1-1; d_gene: .; CDR3aa: CASSHQENTEAFF; CDR3nt: TGTGCCAGCTCCCATCAGGAGAACACTGAAGCTTTCTTT
abundance: few; v_gene: TRBV6-1; j_gene: TRBJ2-7; d_gene: TRBD2; CDR3aa: CASRGALAGEKYEQYF; CDR3nt: TGTGCCAGCAGAGGGGCACTAGCGGGAGAAAAATACGAGCAGTACTTC